This is a list of T cell receptor beta chains from one sample in a study of tumor and adjacent non-tumor tissue in lung cancer. TCRdb re-called the multiplex PCR reads through MiXCR, storing one row per CDR3 protein. The sample has 60,000 to 85,000 distinct CDR3 sequences; 75% to 90% are singletons. The specimen was lung tumor tissue. These TCRs come from a woman in her fifties or sixties with non-small cell lung cancer. The CDR3 runs from the conserved cysteine through the conserved F or W. Fields, in order: J gene, V gene, D gene, clone size, CDR3 DNA, CDR3 protein. The D gene is left open where the match is weak. A row's size may be missing; if present it is once, few, many or a size class.

TRBJ2-3 TRBV4-2 - - TGTGCCACCAGCCAAGCGGGACACACAGATACGCAGTTTTTT CATSQAGHTDTQFF
TRBJ1-2 TRBV6-1 - - TGTGCCATCAGGCAGACCCAATCCAGCGGCTATGGCTACACCTTC CAIRQTQSSGYGYTF
TRBJ2-1 TRBV20-1 - - TGCAGTGCTATAAGTCTGGGACTCCAATTTGGCAATGAGCAGTTCTTC CSAISLGLQFGNEQFF
TRBJ2-1 TRBV28 TRBD1 many TGTGCCAGCAGTTTGTTGGGACAGGGAGGCAATGAGCAGTTCTTC CASSLLGQGGNEQFF
TRBJ2-3 TRBV20-1 TRBD2 - TGCAGTGCTAGAGTCCGGTCTAGCGGGGTTAGCATAGATACGCAGTATTTT CSARVRSSGVSIDTQYF
TRBJ2-3 TRBV28 TRBD2 - TGTGCCAGCAGTCACCATAGCGGGAGGGCAGTGGGCACAGATACGCCGTATTTT CASSHHSGRAVGTDTPYF
TRBJ2-1 TRBV6-2/TRBV6-3 - once TGTGCCAATAGTGGTCTATCGACTTTCCGGGACAATGAGGAGCTCTTC CANSGLSTFRDNEELF
TRBJ2-4 TRBV20-1 - - TGTAGTGTTAGAGTCCTAAGCGGCAGCATTCAGTACTTC CSVRVLSGSIQYF
TRBJ2-1 TRBV20-1 TRBD2 - TGCAGTGCTAGAGATGGGGGTAGCGGGAGTCTTCCGGTTGAGCAATTCTTC CSARDGGSGSLPVEQFF
TRBJ2-3 TRBV6-2/TRBV6-3 TRBD2 - TGTGCCAGCAGTTACACGGGACTAACGGGAGACACAGATACGCAGTATTTT CASSYTGLTGDTDTQYF
TRBJ2-7 TRBV20-1 TRBD2 - TGCAGTGTTAGAGATCTAATAGCGGGAGGGCCCTACGAGCAGTACTTC CSVRDLIAGGPYEQYF
TRBJ1-1 TRBV20-1 - medium-sized TGCAGTGCCAGGAAGGATCCTGAAGCTTTCTTT CSARKDPEAFF
TRBJ2-1 TRBV24-1 - - TGTCCCACCAGTAAGGCCAGCAGCAGATCTTACAACGAGCAGTTCTTC CPTSKASSRSYNEQFF
TRBJ2-3 TRBV4-1 - - TGCGCTAGCAACCAAGCTGGGCGGACAGATACGCAGTATTTT CASNQAGRTDTQYF
TRBJ2-3 TRBV29-1 TRBD1 - TGCAGCTCGACAGGGTCCATCACAGATACACAGTATTTT CSSTGSITDTQYF
TRBJ2-7 TRBV29-1 - - TGCAGCGTGCGGTGGGATACCTGCTACAAGCAGTACTTC CSVRWDTCYKQYF
TRBJ2-7 TRBV20-1 - - TGCAATGTCCACGAACCTCAGGGAAACGAGCAGTACTTC CNVHEPQGNEQYF
TRBJ2-7 TRBV11-2 - once TGTGCTAGCAGCCTAGCCTCGGGACGCACGGGGCCCTACGAGCAGTACTTC CASSLASGRTGPYEQYF
TRBJ2-5 TRBV20-1 - - TGCAGTACTAGATTCCCCCAGGGTCGAGAGACCCAGTACTTC CSTRFPQGRETQYF
TRBJ1-2 TRBV6-2/TRBV6-3 - - TGTGCCAGCAGTCTCCATAAATCGGGAGGCGCTTATGGCTACACCTTC CASSLHKSGGAYGYTF
TRBJ2-2 TRBV11-2 - - TGTCCCAGCAGTTTCAACATTGATACCGGGGAGCGGCTTTTT CPSSFNIDTGERLF
TRBJ2-7 TRBV20-1 - - TGCAGTGCTAGATCAATCGGGCGACCCTCCTTCGAGCAGTACTTC CSARSIGRPSFEQYF
TRBJ1-2 TRBV6-2/TRBV6-3 - - TGTCCCAGCAGTTCTCAGGGTACGGATGGCTACACCTTC CPSSSQGTDGYTF
TRBJ1-4 TRBV11-2 TRBD1 once TGTGCCGGCAGTCCACAACAGGGGGCGGATGAAGAACTGTTTTTT CAGSPQQGADEELFF
TRBJ2-2 TRBV10-3 TRBD2 once TGTGCCATCAGTGAGTCGATGGGCGGGAGTACCGCCACGGGGGAGCTGTTTTTT CAISESMGGSTATGELFF
TRBJ1-6 TRBV20-1 TRBD1 - TGCAGTGCTAGACATCCCGGACAGGATAATTCACCCCTCCAATTT CSARHPGQDNSPLQF
TRBJ2-1 TRBV11-2 - - TGTCCCGGCAGCTCCGGACTTCACAATGAACAGTTCTTC CPGSSGLHNEQFF
TRBJ2-3 TRBV6-2/TRBV6-3 TRBD1 once TGTGTCAGACAGGGTACAGATACGCAATATTTT CVRQGTDTQYF
TRBJ2-2 TRBV6-5 - once TGTGCCAGCACGACAAGGAACACCGGGGAACTGTTTTTT CASTTRNTGELFF
TRBJ2-1 TRBV29-1 - - TGCATCGTTGAGGACACGCTGAATAATGAGCAGTTCTTC CIVEDTLNNEQFF
TRBJ2-5 TRBV6-2/TRBV6-3 - - TGTGCCAGCAGTTACTCCTTCTGGGACAAGGACCAAGAGACCCAGTATTTC CASSYSFWDKDQETQYF
TRBJ2-1 TRBV11-1 - once TGTGCCAGCAGCCTAGGGGCTGCCAATGAGCAGTTCTTC CASSLGAANEQFF
TRBJ2-1 TRBV29-1 - few TGCAGCCCTTCTACATACCGCTTGAGCAATGAGCAGTTTTTC CSPSTYRLSNEQFF
TRBJ2-3 TRBV29-1 - - TGCAGCGTCCGGCAAGAGAGTGCTGCAGATACGTGGTATTTT CSVRQESAADTWYF
TRBJ2-6 TRBV4-3 - many TGCGCCAGCAGCCAAGGAAATGATGGGAACTCTGGGGCCAACGTCCTGACTTTC CASSQGNDGNSGANVLTF
TRBJ1-2 TRBV12-3/TRBV12-4 - - TGTGTCAGGAGTATTAGCACTAACTATGGCTACACCTTC CVRSISTNYGYTF
TRBJ2-7 TRBV7-6 - few TGTGCCAGCAGCTTAGGACAGGCGGAGGCCTACGAGCAGTACTTC CASSLGQAEAYEQYF
TRBJ2-7 TRBV11-2 TRBD2 - TGTGCCAGGAGCCCATGGGCTAGCGGTTCCTACAAGCAGTACTTC CARSPWASGSYKQYF
TRBJ2-7 TRBV29-1 TRBD2 few TGCAGCGTTGTACTAGGACTAGTGGGAGTCGAGCAATACTTC CSVVLGLVGVEQYF